These T cell receptor beta chains were read from a single sample in a study of T-cell reconstitution after alpha-beta-depleted transplantation in children. Each CDR3 protein is one row after TCRdb ran MiXCR on the PCR reads. The top ten hold under 1.2% of the sample, which has about 690,000 distinct CDR3 sequences, 16% seen once. Sample: PBMCs from the stem cell graft donor, taken from the stem cell graft. The receptors were gathered from a human donor who donated a stem cell graft to a child with acute myeloid leukemia. Each CDR3 is given with its conserved first and last residue. D genes are given only for firm matches. Clone size is given for some rows only: seen once, a few or many times, or a class if the clone is expanded.

j_gene	d_gene	abundance	v_gene	CDR3nt	CDR3aa
TRBJ1-5	.	.	TRBV28	TGTGCCAGCAGTAAACCCATCCGGTTGGCCAGAACTCAGCCCCAGCATTTT	CASSKPIRLARTQPQHF
TRBJ1-4	.	many	TRBV5-5	TGTGCCAGCAGCTCGCAGGGCTTTGATGAAAAACTGTTTTTT	CASSSQGFDEKLFF
TRBJ2-2	.	.	TRBV24-1	TGTGCCACCAGTAACACCATCGGGACATCGAACACCGGGGAGCTGTTTTTT	CATSNTIGTSNTGELFF
TRBJ2-3	.	.	TRBV24-1	TGTGCCACCAGTGAGGGGCAACCGCTCCTTTCCACAGATACGCAGTATTTT	CATSEGQPLLSTDTQYF
TRBJ2-1	.	.	TRBV29-1	TGCAGCGTTGTCCCGGGTGCGAATGAGCAGTTCTTC	CSVVPGANEQFF
TRBJ1-6	.	.	TRBV29-1	TGCAGCGTTGTAGGGGGAGCCGGGGCCCTCCACTTT	CSVVGGAGALHF
TRBJ2-1	.	.	TRBV5-4	TGTGCCAGCAGCTTGGATGCCAACAATGAGCAGTTCTTC	CASSLDANNEQFF
TRBJ1-2	.	.	TRBV4-1	TGCGCCAGCAGCCCCTCCTCAGGTGTCAACTATGGCTACACCTTC	CASSPSSGVNYGYTF
TRBJ1-2	TRBD1	few	TRBV7-2	TGTGCCAGCAGCTCTCCGGGACAGTGGAAGGGCTACACCTTC	CASSSPGQWKGYTF
TRBJ2-5	TRBD2	few	TRBV20-1	TGCAGTGCTAGTTCGGCCGCGGTCCTAAGCGGGGGGGCCTACCAAGAGACCCAGTACTTC	CSASSAAVLSGGAYQETQYF
TRBJ1-1	TRBD1	many	TRBV29-1	TGCAGCGTTGACTCGACAGGGGGAACTGAAGCTTTCTTT	CSVDSTGGTEAFF
TRBJ2-7	TRBD2	many	TRBV15	TGTGCCACCAGCGGGTCTTGGACTAGCGGGACCTACGAGCAGTACTTC	CATSGSWTSGTYEQYF
TRBJ1-2	TRBD1	few	TRBV12-3/TRBV12-4	TGTGCCAGCGGACAGGGGGCTATCTATGGCTACACCTTC	CASGQGAIYGYTF
TRBJ2-1	.	.	TRBV5-1	TGCGCCAGCAGCCCTGGGGACCTCGACTACAATGAGCAGTTCTTC	CASSPGDLDYNEQFF
TRBJ2-3	.	many	TRBV12-3/TRBV12-4	TGTGCCAGCAGTTCCCGGCGCGATACGCAGTATTTT	CASSSRRDTQYF
TRBJ1-3	.	.	TRBV20-1	TGCAGTGCCCAGGGACTCTCTGGAAACACCATATATTTT	CSAQGLSGNTIYF
TRBJ1-2	.	few	TRBV11-3	TGTGCCAGCAGCTTAGGGCAGCGAACTAACTATGGCTACACCTTC	CASSLGQRTNYGYTF
TRBJ2-5	TRBD2	.	TRBV20-1	TGCAGTGCAAGACTAGCGGGGACACAAGAGACCCAGTACTTC	CSARLAGTQETQYF
TRBJ2-7	TRBD1	many	TRBV6-5	TGTGCCAGCAGTTTCAGGGGGCCCACTTACCAGCAGTACTTC	CASSFRGPTYQQYF
TRBJ2-7	TRBD2	.	TRBV29-1	TGCAGCGTTGAGCTGGGGACTAACGAGCAGTACTTC	CSVELGTNEQYF
TRBJ2-7	TRBD2	many	TRBV7-2	TGTGCCAGCAGCCAACTAGCGGGGGGGCGGTCCTACGAGCAGTACTTC	CASSQLAGGRSYEQYF
TRBJ2-6	.	few	TRBV28	TGTGCCAGCACCAGGACGTCTGGGGCCAACGTCCTGACTTTC	CASTRTSGANVLTF
TRBJ2-1	.	many	TRBV12-3/TRBV12-4	TGTGCCAGCAGTTCCGGATTGAGGGGAGGCTCCTACAATGAGCAGTTCTTC	CASSSGLRGGSYNEQFF
TRBJ1-1	.	few	TRBV27	TGTGCCAGCAGTTTAAGTGGCAGTGCCCCGGAAACTTTCTTT	CASSLSGSAPETFF
TRBJ1-4	.	many	TRBV20-1	TGCAGTGCTAGGTTGGGGCGCGATAATGAAAAACTGTTTTTT	CSARLGRDNEKLFF
TRBJ1-1	TRBD1	.	TRBV29-1	TGCAGCGTTGACGCTCGGGACAGGGGTGGGACTGAAGCTTTCTTT	CSVDARDRGGTEAFF
TRBJ2-3	.	.	TRBV5-1	TGCGCCAGCAGCTTGGTTTCCCCTAGCACAGATACGCAGTATTTT	CASSLVSPSTDTQYF
TRBJ2-1	.	many	TRBV12-3/TRBV12-4	TGTGCCAGCAGTTTAGATCAGGGGATCTACAATGAGCAGTTCTTC	CASSLDQGIYNEQFF
TRBJ2-7	.	many	TRBV20-1	TGCAGTGCTAGAGATCACGTCGGCACTTCCTACGAGCAGTACTTC	CSARDHVGTSYEQYF
TRBJ2-3	.	few	TRBV9	TGTGCCAGCAAACGAACCTCCAGGGGTACGCAGTATTTT	CASKRTSRGTQYF